This T cell receptor beta chain was recorded in a study of radiation and T cells in renal cell carcinoma (dated by TCRdb to 2020 to 2021). At the level of the whole study: Samples were obtained from a clinical trial, in which 15 Gy stereotactic body radiation therapy was delivered to primary renal cell carcinomas and nephrectomy was performed 4 weeks later. Across all 55 or so samples, around 4,000,000 unique CDR3 nucleotide sequences encoding around 2.8 million unique CDR3 amino acid sequences were identified. A total of roughly 53 samples underwent TCR beta sequencing, made up of around 26 tumors and roughly 27 peripheral blood samples.

Following the manufacturer's recommendations, the immunoSEQ kit was used to generate TCR beta libraries from genomic DNA. For library preparation, a first multiplex PCR was performed with proprietary primers, followed by a second PCR in which unique barcodes were added, and bead cleanups were performed after each round. A positive control reaction and a negative control reaction, both provided in the kit, were run with every batch of samples. The final libraries underwent checking on an Agilent 4200 TapeStation D1000 ScreenTape, volumetric pooling, and quantification by qPCR. Sequencing ran on an Illumina NextSeq500 with a MidOutput 150-cycle cartridge, using 156 Read1 and 15 Index1 cycles with kit custom primers. The pooled library was loaded at 0.95 to 1 pM with around 20% PhiX control spiked in. As for the authors' bioinformatics: The vendor-processed data were analyzed in R, and a clonotype was defined as all T cells that share the same CDR3 nucleotide sequence. For clone abundance analyses, frequencies were normalized to the 10,000 most abundant clones in each sample. Public T cell clones, which averaged fewer than five per sample, were excluded before analysis. An abundance difference of at least 32-fold between compartments was the criterion for calling clonotypes tumor-enriched or baseline blood-enriched. A beta-binomial differential abundance model was applied to find clonotypes that expanded or contracted between blood time points. Similarity between tumor and blood repertoires was quantified using the Baroni-Urbani and Buser coefficient, and groups were compared with two-tailed Wilcoxon tests in R. TCRdb carries this immuneACCESS record with in-frame sequences only. Its versions omit some clonotypes, under half of them owing to an unresolved V gene in the studies checked, with the rest unexplained. The V and J calls and clone size come from that table; D and trimming were worked out from the DNA. The sample table records 45,000 to 55,000 clones; 80% of these occur just once. The ten largest clonotypes hold about 30% of the sample.

Including cysteine and phenylalanine, the CDR3 has 13 amino acids. CDR3 DNA is the only sequence kept; it has 39 bases, read in frame from the first base. V and J are truncated by 8 bases and 3 bases respectively, leaving an intervening sequence of 13 bases. For CDR1 and CDR2, the germline V gene lists SGHAT and FQNNGV. Overall study results and their limits: No pretreatment tumor biopsies were available, so the baseline intratumoral presence of clonotypes could not be determined. Top tumor clonotypes rose in blood from baseline to 2 weeks post-radiation, then contracted by 4 weeks, suggesting transient expansion of tumor-resident clones. Dynamics of the blood repertoire were not tracked past 4 weeks after treatment. With a single-armed trial design, the study had no way to address how radiation dose or scheduling affects the TCR repertoire.

Concerning this clone itself: The target of this receptor is not known. No much larger clone is present one base from it, and per-base qualities are unavailable.

The sample's time point label, decoded: blood 2 weeks post-SBRT. Reading the label with the study, this specimen's treatment or condition is: 15 Gy SBRT to primary tumor, nephrectomy 4 weeks later. To follow tumor-enriched clonotypes, peripheral blood was collected serially from radiation-treated patients at baseline and again at 2 weeks and 4 weeks after SBRT. Renal cell carcinoma with clear cell pathology was present in all patients. The QIAamp DNA Blood Mini Kit (Qiagen) was used to prepare genomic DNA for TCR sequencing. The analyses included only samples that passed all quality control checks. This specimen was blood, taken from a patient whose treatment included radiotherapy and nephrectomy. The TCR originated in an older woman with renal cell carcinoma. The chain uses TRBV11-2 and TRBJ1-1; 6 matching bases give a weak D call of TRBD1. Read as DNA, the sequence is TGTGCCAGCGCCACAGGGCTATACACTGAAGCTTTCTTT. It specifies CASATGLYTEAFF.